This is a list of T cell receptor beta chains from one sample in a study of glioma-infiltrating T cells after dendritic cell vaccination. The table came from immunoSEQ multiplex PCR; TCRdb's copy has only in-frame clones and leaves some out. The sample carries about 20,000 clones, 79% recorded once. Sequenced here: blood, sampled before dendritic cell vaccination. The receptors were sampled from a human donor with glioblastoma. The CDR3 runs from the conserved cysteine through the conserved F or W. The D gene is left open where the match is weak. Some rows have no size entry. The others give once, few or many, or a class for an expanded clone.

TGTGCCAGCATCATGGACAGGGGGATAGCTAACTATGGCTACACCTTC,CASIMDRGIANYGYTF,TRBJ1-2,TRBD1,TRBV4-2,few
TGTGCCAGCAGTGAAATGACACCCAATGAAAAACTGTTTTTT,CASSEMTPNEKLFF,TRBJ1-4,.,TRBV25-1,medium-sized
TGTGCCAGCAGCTTGGACCCCGGGACAAGAAATGAAAAACTGTTTTTT,CASSLDPGTRNEKLFF,TRBJ1-4,.,TRBV5-5,.
TGTGCCAGCTCACCTCCGGGGAACGGTAACACCATATATTTT,CASSPPGNGNTIYF,TRBJ1-3,.,TRBV18,once
TGTGCCAGCTCACCCCGGGACAGGGCCGAACCGAACACTGAAGCTTTCTTT,CASSPRDRAEPNTEAFF,TRBJ1-1,TRBD1,TRBV18,.
TGTGCCAGCAGTTACTCATTGACGGGGGCCTACGAGCAGTACTTC,CASSYSLTGAYEQYF,TRBJ2-7,.,TRBV6-5,.
TGTGCCAGTGGACGCTATAGCGGAAATGAAAAACTGTTTTTT,CASGRYSGNEKLFF,TRBJ1-4,.,TRBV19,once
TGTGCCAGCTCACCGGGACAGGGGGCGAACGGCTACACCTTC,CASSPGQGANGYTF,TRBJ1-2,TRBD1,TRBV18,once
TGTGCCAGCAGTACAGGGACAACTGGAAACACCATATATTTT,CASSTGTTGNTIYF,TRBJ1-3,.,TRBV6-5,.
TGTGCCAGCAGCTTAGTAGGAGCCTTCGGCGGGAATAAAGAGACCCAGTACTTC,CASSLVGAFGGNKETQYF,TRBJ2-5,.,TRBV11-3,.
TGTGCCAGCAGTGGGGATAGCGGGCGACCTCACACCGGGGAGCTGTTTTTT,CASSGDSGRPHTGELFF,TRBJ2-2,TRBD2,TRBV6-4,many
TGTGCCAGCAGCTCCGAGACAGGGGCTGAAAAACTGTTTTTT,CASSSETGAEKLFF,TRBJ1-4,TRBD1,TRBV7-9,.
TGTGCCAGCAGTCCGGGGACAGGCGGCTACACCTTC,CASSPGTGGYTF,TRBJ1-2,TRBD1,TRBV6-5,.
TGTGCCAGCAGTACTAGGGGGACAGTTAATGAAAAACTGTTTTTT,CASSTRGTVNEKLFF,TRBJ1-4,TRBD1,TRBV6-1,once
TGTGCCAGCAGCCCCTCCTCCTATGGCTACACCTTC,CASSPSSYGYTF,TRBJ1-2,.,TRBV14,.
TGCGCCAGCAGCCCCGGGACTAGCGGGACGGGGAATGAGCAGTTCTTC,CASSPGTSGTGNEQFF,TRBJ2-1,TRBD2,TRBV4-3,.
TGTGCCAGCAGTTGGTCGACAGGGGGCTACGAGCAGTACTTC,CASSWSTGGYEQYF,TRBJ2-7,TRBD1,TRBV28,.
TGTGCCTGGACAGGACTAGCGGGAGTTGCAGATACGCAGTATTTT,CAWTGLAGVADTQYF,TRBJ2-3,TRBD2,TRBV30,.
TGTGCCAGCAGTTACGAGCCGGAGACTGAAGCTTTCTTT,CASSYEPETEAFF,TRBJ1-1,.,TRBV6-5,few
TGTGCCAGCAGCTACAAGGGCACAGGGGGCGCAGGGGGCTACACCTTC,CASSYKGTGGAGGYTF,TRBJ1-2,TRBD1,TRBV7-2,once
TGTGCCGCGAGGGTGAACACTGAAGCTTTCTTT,CAARVNTEAFF,TRBJ1-1,.,TRBV6-6,.
TGTGCCAGCAGGGGGGGTACGAGCAATCAGCCCCAGCATTTT,CASRGGTSNQPQHF,TRBJ1-5,.,TRBV2,.
TGTGCCAGTAGTATCTGGGGGGATCCCCCCTACAATGAGCAGTTCTTC,CASSIWGDPPYNEQFF,TRBJ2-1,.,TRBV19,.
TGTGCCAGCTCACAAGATCGGACAGGGAGCGGCTACACCTTC,CASSQDRTGSGYTF,TRBJ1-2,TRBD1,TRBV18,once
TGTGCCAGCAGCTCTGAGGGTCTAGCGCTCGCCTACGAGCAGTACTTC,CASSSEGLALAYEQYF,TRBJ2-7,.,TRBV7-9,.
TGTGCCAGCCGACGGGAGCGGGAGGGAGAGACCCAGTACTTC,CASRREREGETQYF,TRBJ2-5,TRBD2,TRBV7-2,.
TGTGCCAGCAGCCTGGGACAGATAGGGGATACGCAGTATTTT,CASSLGQIGDTQYF,TRBJ2-3,TRBD1,TRBV5-4,.
TGTGCCTGGAGCGGGAGCGGGCCAGATACGCAGTATTTT,CAWSGSGPDTQYF,TRBJ2-3,.,TRBV30,once
TGTGCCAGCAGTGTTCTAGCGGCAACAGATACGCAGTATTTT,CASSVLAATDTQYF,TRBJ2-3,TRBD2,TRBV2,.
TGTGCCAGTAGGGACAGGGGTTACAATGAGCAGTTCTTC,CASRDRGYNEQFF,TRBJ2-1,TRBD1,TRBV19,.
TGTGCCAGCAGTCCCCCGACATATTCCTACAATGAGCAGTTCTTC,CASSPPTYSYNEQFF,TRBJ2-1,.,TRBV6-1,few